Following are 32 T cell receptor beta chains from one sample sequenced in a study of vaccination and CD4 T cells after COVID-19. Researchers used the Oncomine TCR Beta short-read assay to sequence DNA from cultured CD4+ T cells. TCRdb recomputed calls from the PCR reads with MiXCR, one row per CDR3 protein. The data contain about 22,000 distinct CDR3 sequences, less than 35% of them singletons. No antigen has been identified for these receptors. Time point described: late sampling 161 to 241 days after vaccination in a few convalescent patients. Described treatment: roughly 10-day PBMC culture with coronavirus spike peptide pools or control peptides (ViraFEST assay). Sequences were derived from CD4+ T cells from blood, cultured in vitro, sampled about 7 months after SARS-CoV-2 vaccination. The receptors come from a human donor who had recovered from COVID-19.

This chain links TRBV7-9 with TRBJ2-3, with a tentative D call TRBD2 (6 bases). Germline lookup yields CDR1 SEHNR and CDR2 FQNEAQ (reference sequence). V lost 3 bases and J 1 base, leaving 11 bases between the germline ends. This CDR3 is 15 amino acids long. The CDR3 protein is CASSFGTPRTDTQYF. Written as DNA, the CDR3 is TGTGCCAGCAGCTTCGGGACTCCCCGCACAGATACGCAGTATTTT.

This rearrangement joins TRBV7-9 to TRBJ2-3; 12 bases fit TRBD2. The CDR3 runs to 18 residues. J lost 0 bases, V lost 1 base, and 5 bases had no gene match. CDR1 is SEHNR, CDR2 FQNEAQ, per germline (reference sequence). CDR3 protein: CASSLGRTSGDSTDTQYF. The CDR3 bases are TGTGCCAGCAGCTTAGGGAGGACTAGCGGGGATAGCACAGATACGCAGTATTTT.

This clonotype appeared a few times. The chain is built from TRBV7-2 and TRBJ2-7, with D unclear. Per germline, CDR1 SGHTA and CDR2 FQGNSA. V was clipped by 6 bases and J by 2 bases, with 11 bases between them. The CDR3 sequence is 13 residues long. This CDR3 reads CASSMRPAYEQYF. CDR3 DNA: TGTGCCAGCAGTATGAGGCCCGCCTACGAGCAGTACTTC.

The V call is TRBV15, the J call TRBJ2-4, with TRBD1 as a possible D gene (6 bases). This CDR3 has 15 amino acids. V lost 5 bases to trimming and J lost 3 bases, with 14 bases between them. CDR1 is LNHNV and CDR2 is YYDKDF in the germline V gene (reference sequence). The CDR3 nucleotides read TGTGCCACCAGCCCCTGGCAGGGGAGCAAAAACATTCAGTACTTC. It specifies CATSPWQGSKNIQYF.

This clonotype turned up a few times. This chain links TRBV20-1 with TRBJ1-5; a weak D match, TRBD1 (5 bases). The CDR3 spans 17 residues. V was pared by 1 base and J by 5 bases, with 21 bases between. From germline, CDR1 is DFQATT and CDR2 SNEGSKA (reference sequence). The CDR3 sequence: CSARVVPGRGRHQPQHF. CDR3 DNA: TGCAGTGCTAGAGTAGTCCCGGGACGGGGGAGACATCAGCCCCAGCATTTT.

The chain couples TRBV28 to TRBJ2-5, with unresolved D. Trimming stripped 3 bases from V and 7 bases from J, with 9 bases between. Germline V gene lookup returns CDR1 MDHEN and CDR2 SYDVKM. The CDR3 length is 12 residues. As DNA, the CDR3 is TGTGCCAGCAGTTTGGGAAAGGGGACCCAGTACTTC. This encodes CASSLGKGTQYF.

This clonotype was seen a few times. The chain links TRBV20-1 to TRBJ2-7; 9 bases are a match to TRBD1. After removal of 1 base from V and 3 bases from J, the junction contained 1 base not matched to a gene. The CDR3 has 13 amino acids. Looked up from germline, CDR1 is DFQATT and CDR2 is SNEGSKA (reference sequence). CDR3 nucleotide sequence: TGCAGTGCTAGAGGGGACAGGGTCTACGAGCAGTACTTC. Its protein is CSARGDRVYEQYF.

In this sample, this clonotype is medium-sized. The gene calls are TRBV20-1 and TRBJ1-2, with D hard to call. Germline V gene sequence: CDR1 DFQATT, CDR2 SNEGSKA (reference sequence). With 3 bases removed from V and 6 bases from J, the gap between germline ends came to 8 bases. The CDR3 is 11 amino acids. CDR3 sequence reads: CSASAPNGYTF. The CDR3 bases are TGCAGTGCTAGTGCCCCAAATGGCTACACCTTC.

This clonotype was found a few times. The V and J genes are TRBV6-1 and TRBJ2-1; D ambiguous. The V gene's germline CDR1 is MNHNS and CDR2 SASEGT. V lost 5 bases to trimming and J lost 9 bases, with 8 bases between them. CDR3 length: 11 amino acids. The CDR3 protein is CASSLSAEQFF. The CDR3 nucleotides are TGTGCCAGCAGTCTGAGTGCTGAGCAGTTCTTC.

There are a few counts of this clonotype. The rearrangement uses TRBV7-3 and TRBJ2-1; 9 bases agree with TRBD2. TRBJ2-7 explains the end of the DNA better; the J call may be wrong. Germline V gives CDR1 SGHTA, CDR2 FQGTGA. The length of the CDR3 is 14 residues. CDR3 coding DNA: TGTGCCAGCAGCTTACAGGGGCTAGCGGGAAAGCAGTACTTC. Protein product: CASSLQGLAGKQYF.

This clonotype was counted a few times. The V and J genes are TRBV11-2 and TRBJ2-5; no clear D. The CDR3 is 13 residues long. Between the trimmed V and J ends, which lost 1 base and 5 bases, there was a span of 8 bases. Germline-derived CDR1 and CDR2 are SGHAT and FQNNGV. CDR3 sequence reads: CASSLGSEETQYF. Written as DNA, the CDR3 is TGTGCCAGCAGCTTAGGGTCGGAGGAGACCCAGTACTTC. The entire variable domain, with the rest obtained from reference TRBV11-2 and TRBJ2-5, is as follows: EAGVAQSPRYKIIEKRQSVAFWCNPISGHATLYWYQQILGQGPKLLIQFQNNGVVDDSQLPKDRFSAERLKGVDSTLKIQPAKLEDSAVYLCASSLGSEETQYFGPGTRLLVL.

This rearrangement joins TRBV20-1 to TRBJ1-2; tentative D call: TRBD1 (5 bases). V dropped 5 bases and J dropped 8 bases, with 12 bases sitting between them. The CDR3 totals 11 residues. Germline-derived CDR1 and CDR2 are DFQATT and SNEGSKA (reference sequence). The CDR3 nucleotides are TGCAGTGCTGCCCGGGACGGCGGCTACACCTTC. Its translation is CSAARDGGYTF.

The chain carries TRBV6-1 and TRBJ1-5; possible D gene TRBD1, 5 bases. CDR1 and CDR2 (germline): MNHNS, SASEGT. This CDR3 has 15 amino acids. The V end lost 5 bases, the J end lost 6 bases, and 17 bases lay between the germline ends. The chain's CDR3 is CASSRAGFGSQPQHF. CDR3 in DNA: TGTGCCAGCAGTAGGGCAGGGTTCGGTAGTCAGCCCCAGCATTTT.

The chain carries TRBV10-1 and TRBJ1-5; D gene unclear. The germline V gene has CDR1 WNHNN and CDR2 SYGVQD (reference sequence). Trimming removed 8 bases at V and 4 bases at J, with 12 bases between. The CDR3 totals 13 residues. The CDR3 DNA reads as TGCGCCAGCTATTCGTACCTAAATCAGCCCCAGCATTTT. Its translation is CASYSYLNQPQHF.

This CDR3 is CASSPGRSSYNEQFF. The CDR3 DNA sequence: TGTGCCAGCAGTCCCGGGAGGAGCTCCTACAATGAGCAGTTCTTC. This chain connects TRBV6-1 to TRBJ2-1, with 7 bases that match TRBD2. The CDR3 sequence is 15 residues long. The junction had 4 bases not matched to a gene; V was cut back by 5 bases and J by 0 bases. Germline assignment: CDR1 MNHNS and CDR2 SASEGT.

As concerns this clonotype: Sequence at one end of the junction differs from germline and may be a read error. The chain employs TRBV7-7 and TRBJ2-5; D not certain. This CDR3 is built from 14 residues. CDR1 SSHAT and CDR2 FNYEAQ come from the germline V gene (reference sequence). CDR3 sequence: CASSFGGTQETQYF. The CDR3 nucleotides read TGTGCTAGCAGTTTCGGCGGAACCCAAGAGACCCAGTACTTC.

This clonotype is termed medium-sized. This rearrangement joins TRBV20-1 to TRBJ2-7, with D possibly being TRBD1 (6 bases). V lost 6 bases and J lost 3, with 18 bases in between. This CDR3 comprises 14 residues. Germline V lookup: CDR1 DFQATT, CDR2 SNEGSKA (reference sequence). CDR3 in amino acids: CSAEIRGEFYEQYF. CDR3 DNA sequence: TGCAGTGCAGAAATCAGGGGAGAGTTCTACGAGCAGTACTTC.

This clonotype has only a few counts. The chain couples TRBV20-1 to TRBJ2-7; no clear D gene. The CDR3 is 12 amino acids. Germline lookup yields CDR1 DFQATT and CDR2 SNEGSKA (reference sequence). The germline V and J ends were trimmed by 1 base and 4 bases, with 8 bases remaining between them. CDR3 protein: CSARVQIYEQYF. As DNA, the CDR3 is TGCAGTGCTAGAGTCCAGATTTACGAGCAGTACTTC.

The chain has TRBV7-8 and TRBJ1-5; 7 nucleotides match TRBD1. CDR1 and CDR2 (germline): SGHVS, FQNEAQ. The J segment lost 6 bases and the V segment lost 5 bases, leaving 7 bases of the junction unmatched. The CDR3 length is 14 residues. The CDR3: CASSLRDRSQPQHF. CDR3 nucleotide sequence: TGTGCCAGCAGCCTCCGGGACAGAAGTCAGCCCCAGCATTTT.

J is TRBJ1-2 and V is TRBV28; D is uncertain. V was cut by 3 bases and J by 7 bases, with 6 bases left in between. Germline loops: CDR1 MDHEN, CDR2 SYDVKM. CDR3 length equals 11 residues. CDR3: CASSFSGGYTF. CDR3 nucleotides: TGTGCCAGCAGTTTTAGCGGTGGCTACACCTTC.

The rearrangement links TRBV2 to TRBJ2-3; D gene uncertain. The V and J ends lost 6 bases and 3 bases respectively, with 1 base between them. Per the germline V gene, CDR1 is SNHLY and CDR2 is FYNNEI. The CDR3 consists of 10 residues. CDR3 in amino acids: CASRTDTQYF. CDR3 in DNA: TGTGCCAGCAGGACAGATACGCAGTATTTT.

The rearrangement joins TRBV27 to TRBJ2-5; 8 nucleotides line up with TRBD2. This CDR3 is 16 amino acids long. Germline V lookup: CDR1 MNHEY, CDR2 SMNVEV (reference sequence). The junction had 15 bases not matched to a gene; V was cut back by 6 bases and J by 6 bases. CDR3 protein: CASSPFGAGGGKTQYF. In DNA, the CDR3 is TGTGCCAGCAGCCCCTTCGGGGCGGGAGGCGGAAAGACCCAGTACTTC.

The chain has TRBV7-8 and TRBJ2-5; perhaps TRBD2 as D (6 bases). The ends were cut back, 5 bases at V and 2 bases at J, with 18 bases in the middle. The germline V gene encodes CDR1 SGHVS and CDR2 FQNEAQ. The CDR3 is 16 amino acids. Written as DNA, the CDR3 is TGTGCCAGCAGCCTCCGGAGGGTTGCTCGGCAAGAGACCCAGTACTTC. Protein product: CASSLRRVARQETQYF.

This clonotype turned up a few times. The chain joins TRBV7-9 to TRBJ2-5; 8 nucleotides align to TRBD1. The germline V gene encodes CDR1 SEHNR and CDR2 FQNEAQ (reference sequence). CDR3 length: 14 amino acids. V shed 4 bases and J 5 bases; nucleotides not matched to a gene: 6. The CDR3 protein is CASSSGGDRETQYF. Here the CDR3 DNA reads TGTGCCAGCAGCTCAGGGGGCGATCGGGAGACCCAGTACTTC.

The chain is built from TRBV20-1 and TRBJ2-1; 13 bases map to TRBD2. This CDR3 region has 16 residues. The junction had 7 bases not matched to a gene; V was cut back by 0 bases and J by 8 bases. Germline CDR1 and CDR2: DFQATT and SNEGSKA (reference sequence). Written as DNA, the CDR3 is TGCAGTGCTAGAGATCCCGGGACTAGCGGGATCTATGAGCAGTTCTTC. As protein: CSARDPGTSGIYEQFF.

The CDR3 DNA follows: TGTGCCAGCAGCCCCTCTGGGAACTATGGCTACACCTTC. This gives the protein CASSPSGNYGYTF. V usage is TRBV5-4 and J usage is TRBJ1-2; D is undetermined. Germline CDR1 and CDR2: SGHNT and YYREEE (reference sequence). Trimming stripped 4 bases from V and 2 bases from J, with 9 bases between. This CDR3 contains 13 residues.

Only a few counts were recorded for this clonotype. The V and J genes are TRBV7-2 and TRBJ2-5; tentatively, D is TRBD1 (5 bases). Trimming pared 2 bases from V and 2 bases from J, leaving 15 bases between. The CDR3 has 16 residues. Germline CDR1 reads SGHTA; CDR2 reads FQGNSA. Written as DNA, the CDR3 is TGTGCCAGCAGCTTAAACCGAAGGGGCCGTCAAGAGACCCAGTACTTC. Amino acid sequence: CASSLNRRGRQETQYF.

This clonotype has more than one count but fewer than ten. The V gene is TRBV28, the J gene TRBJ2-5; 9 bases fit TRBD2. V was clipped by 3 bases and J by 2 bases; unmatched bases: 7. There are 16 residues in the CDR3. Germline CDR1 is MDHEN and CDR2 is SYDVKM. CDR3 residues: CASSLGLAPSQETQYF. DNA for the CDR3: TGTGCCAGCAGTTTGGGACTAGCTCCTTCTCAAGAGACCCAGTACTTC.

The chain combines TRBV28 with TRBJ2-1, with D tentatively TRBD1 (6 bases). CDR3 length: 13 residues. Germline V gene sequence: CDR1 MDHEN, CDR2 SYDVKM. Deletions cut 5 bases from V and 6 bases from J, with 11 bases between. The CDR3 coding sequence is TGTGCCAGCAGTACAGGACAGTCCAATGAGCAGTTCTTC. This sequence encodes CASSTGQSNEQFF.

This chain joins TRBV19 and TRBJ2-7, with D unclear. V dropped 4 bases and J dropped 3 bases, with 4 bases sitting between them. The CDR3 has 11 amino acids. The germline gives CDR1 LNHDA, CDR2 SQIVND (reference sequence). The CDR3 here is CASSNIYEQYF. The CDR3 DNA reads TGTGCCAGTAGTAACATCTACGAGCAGTACTTC.

By sample fraction, this clonotype is medium-sized. The gene calls are TRBV20-1 and TRBJ2-5; maybe TRBD2 (6 bases). Trimming stripped 2 bases from V and 1 base from J, with 14 bases between. This CDR3 comprises 15 residues. From germline, CDR1 is DFQATT and CDR2 SNEGSKA (reference sequence). As DNA, the CDR3 is TGCAGTGCTAGACCGGAAGTGGAGGGCCAAGAGACCCAGTACTTC. It translates to CSARPEVEGQETQYF.

The chain has TRBV20-1 and TRBJ1-2; D call uncertain. The V gene's germline CDR1 is DFQATT and CDR2 SNEGSKA (reference sequence). The V end lost 0 bases, the J end lost 0 bases, and 5 bases lay between the germline ends. This CDR3 is built from 13 residues. The chain's CDR3 is CSARDSPNYGYTF. The CDR3 region has the DNA TGCAGTGCTAGAGATTCACCTAACTATGGCTACACCTTC.